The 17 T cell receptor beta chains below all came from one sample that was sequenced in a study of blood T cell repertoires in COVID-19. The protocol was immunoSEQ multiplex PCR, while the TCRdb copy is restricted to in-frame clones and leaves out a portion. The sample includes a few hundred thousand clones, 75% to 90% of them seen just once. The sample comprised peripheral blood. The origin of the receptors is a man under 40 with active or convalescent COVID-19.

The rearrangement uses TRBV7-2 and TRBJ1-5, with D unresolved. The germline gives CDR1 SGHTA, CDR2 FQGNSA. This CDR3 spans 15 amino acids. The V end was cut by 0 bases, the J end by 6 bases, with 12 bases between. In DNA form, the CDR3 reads TGTGCCAGCAGCTTAGCCACTGCCGCAGGTCAGCCCCAGCATTTT. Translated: CASSLATAAGQPQHF.

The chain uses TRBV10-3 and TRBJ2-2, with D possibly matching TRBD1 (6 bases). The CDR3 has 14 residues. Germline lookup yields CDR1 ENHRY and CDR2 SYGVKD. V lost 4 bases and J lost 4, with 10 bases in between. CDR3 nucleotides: TGTGCCATCAGTGGGGGGCCCGTCACCGGGGAGCTGTTTTTT. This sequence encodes CAISGGPVTGELFF.

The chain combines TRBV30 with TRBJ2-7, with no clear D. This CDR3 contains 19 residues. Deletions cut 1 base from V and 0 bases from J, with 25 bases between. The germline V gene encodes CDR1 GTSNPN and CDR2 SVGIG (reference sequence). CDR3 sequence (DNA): TGTGCCTGGAGTGAATATCCCCAAACCGCCGGGTTCCTCTCCTACGAGCAGTACTTC. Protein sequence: CAWSEYPQTAGFLSYEQYF.

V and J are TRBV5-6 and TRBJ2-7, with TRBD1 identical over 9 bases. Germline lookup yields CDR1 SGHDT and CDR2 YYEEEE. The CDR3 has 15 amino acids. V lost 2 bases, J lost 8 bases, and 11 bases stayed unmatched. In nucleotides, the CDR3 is TGTGCCAGCAGCTTTTTGGGACAGGGTTCTATCCAGCAGTACTTC. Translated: CASSFLGQGSIQQYF.

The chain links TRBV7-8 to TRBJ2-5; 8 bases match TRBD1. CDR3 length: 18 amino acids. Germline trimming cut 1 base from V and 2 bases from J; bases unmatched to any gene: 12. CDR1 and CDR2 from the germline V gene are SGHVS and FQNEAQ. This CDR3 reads CASSLGGQGARRQETQYF. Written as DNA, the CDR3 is TGTGCCAGCAGCTTAGGGGGGCAGGGGGCGCGACGTCAAGAGACCCAGTACTTC.

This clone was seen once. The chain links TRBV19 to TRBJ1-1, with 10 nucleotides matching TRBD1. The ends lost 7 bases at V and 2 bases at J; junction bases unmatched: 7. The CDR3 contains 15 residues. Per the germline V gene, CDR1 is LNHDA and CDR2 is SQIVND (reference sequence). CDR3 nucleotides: TGTGCCAGTACCGGGACAGGGGTAGTCAACACTGAAGCTTTCTTT. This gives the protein CASTGTGVVNTEAFF.

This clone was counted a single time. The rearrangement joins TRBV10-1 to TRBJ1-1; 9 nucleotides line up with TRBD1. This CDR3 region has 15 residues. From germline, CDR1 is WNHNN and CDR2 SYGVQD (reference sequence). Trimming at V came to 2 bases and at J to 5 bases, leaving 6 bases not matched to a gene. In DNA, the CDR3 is TGCGCCAGCAGTGAGGGGACAGGGTTTGGGACTGAAGCTTTCTTT. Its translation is CASSEGTGFGTEAFF.

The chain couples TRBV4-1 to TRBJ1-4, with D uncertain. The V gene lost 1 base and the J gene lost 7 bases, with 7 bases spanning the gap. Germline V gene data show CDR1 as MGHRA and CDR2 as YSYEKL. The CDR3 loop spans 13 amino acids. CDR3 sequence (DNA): TGCGCCAGCAGCCAAGTAGCGGGTGAAAAACTGTTTTTT. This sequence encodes CASSQVAGEKLFF.

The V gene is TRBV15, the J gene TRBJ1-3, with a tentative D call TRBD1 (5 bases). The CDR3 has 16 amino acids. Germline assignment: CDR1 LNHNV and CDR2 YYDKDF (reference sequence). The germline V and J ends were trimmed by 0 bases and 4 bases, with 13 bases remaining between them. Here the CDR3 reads CATSRDSGAGGNTIYF. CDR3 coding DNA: TGTGCCACCAGCAGAGATAGCGGGGCCGGAGGAAACACCATATATTTT.

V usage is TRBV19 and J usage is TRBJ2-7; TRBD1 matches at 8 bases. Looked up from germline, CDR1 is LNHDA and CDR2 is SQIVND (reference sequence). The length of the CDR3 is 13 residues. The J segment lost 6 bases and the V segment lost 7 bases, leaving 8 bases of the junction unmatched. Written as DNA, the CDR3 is TGTGCCAGTACAGGACAGGGATCTGGCGAGCAGTACTTC. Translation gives CASTGQGSGEQYF.

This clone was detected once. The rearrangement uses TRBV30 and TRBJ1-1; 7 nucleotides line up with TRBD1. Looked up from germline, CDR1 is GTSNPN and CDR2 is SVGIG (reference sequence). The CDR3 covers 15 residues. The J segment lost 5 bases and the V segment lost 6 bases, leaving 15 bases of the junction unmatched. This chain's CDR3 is CACQPTRTGRTEAFF. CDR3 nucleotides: TGTGCCTGCCAACCCACGAGGACAGGCCGGACTGAAGCTTTCTTT.

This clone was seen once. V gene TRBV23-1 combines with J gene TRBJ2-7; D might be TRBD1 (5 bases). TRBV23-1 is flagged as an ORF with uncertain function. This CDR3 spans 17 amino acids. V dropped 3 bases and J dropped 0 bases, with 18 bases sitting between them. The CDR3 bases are TGCGCCAGCAGTCACCAAAAGACAGACCAATACTCCTACGAGCAGTACTTC. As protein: CASSHQKTDQYSYEQYF.

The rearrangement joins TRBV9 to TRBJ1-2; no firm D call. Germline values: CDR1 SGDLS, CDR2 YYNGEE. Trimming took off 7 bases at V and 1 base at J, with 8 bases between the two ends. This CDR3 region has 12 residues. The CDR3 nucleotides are TGTGCCAGCTCAAGCGGTAACTATGGCTACACCTTC. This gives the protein CASSSGNYGYTF.

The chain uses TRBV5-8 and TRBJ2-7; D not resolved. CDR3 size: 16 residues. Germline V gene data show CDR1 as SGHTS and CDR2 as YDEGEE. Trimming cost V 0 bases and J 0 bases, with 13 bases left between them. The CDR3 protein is CASSLVSTAISYEQYF. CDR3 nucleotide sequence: TGTGCCAGCAGCTTGGTTTCGACTGCCATCTCCTACGAGCAGTACTTC.

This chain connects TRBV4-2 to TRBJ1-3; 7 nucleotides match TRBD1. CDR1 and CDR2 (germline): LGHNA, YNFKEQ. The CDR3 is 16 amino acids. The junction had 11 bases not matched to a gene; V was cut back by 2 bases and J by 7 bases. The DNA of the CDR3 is TGTGCCAGCAGCCAAATAGGCCAGGGGGAGATCAACACCATATATTTT. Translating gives CASSQIGQGEINTIYF.

CDR3 loop: CASSQVQGLGTEAFF. The CDR3 DNA is TGCGCCAGCAGCCAAGTTCAGGGTTTGGGCACTGAAGCTTTCTTT. The V and J genes are TRBV4-3 and TRBJ1-1, with D tentatively TRBD1 (5 bases). Trimming stripped 1 base from V and 4 bases from J, with 13 bases between. This CDR3 region has 15 residues. Germline assignment: CDR1 LGHNA and CDR2 YSLEER.

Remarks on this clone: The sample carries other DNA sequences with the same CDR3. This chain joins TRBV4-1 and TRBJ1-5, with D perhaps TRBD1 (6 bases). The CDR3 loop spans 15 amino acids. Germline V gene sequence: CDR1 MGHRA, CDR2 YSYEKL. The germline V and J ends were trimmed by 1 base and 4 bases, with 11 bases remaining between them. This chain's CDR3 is CASSQAQGGNQPQHF. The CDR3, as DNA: TGCGCCAGCAGCCAAGCACAGGGAGGGAATCAGCCCCAGCATTTT.